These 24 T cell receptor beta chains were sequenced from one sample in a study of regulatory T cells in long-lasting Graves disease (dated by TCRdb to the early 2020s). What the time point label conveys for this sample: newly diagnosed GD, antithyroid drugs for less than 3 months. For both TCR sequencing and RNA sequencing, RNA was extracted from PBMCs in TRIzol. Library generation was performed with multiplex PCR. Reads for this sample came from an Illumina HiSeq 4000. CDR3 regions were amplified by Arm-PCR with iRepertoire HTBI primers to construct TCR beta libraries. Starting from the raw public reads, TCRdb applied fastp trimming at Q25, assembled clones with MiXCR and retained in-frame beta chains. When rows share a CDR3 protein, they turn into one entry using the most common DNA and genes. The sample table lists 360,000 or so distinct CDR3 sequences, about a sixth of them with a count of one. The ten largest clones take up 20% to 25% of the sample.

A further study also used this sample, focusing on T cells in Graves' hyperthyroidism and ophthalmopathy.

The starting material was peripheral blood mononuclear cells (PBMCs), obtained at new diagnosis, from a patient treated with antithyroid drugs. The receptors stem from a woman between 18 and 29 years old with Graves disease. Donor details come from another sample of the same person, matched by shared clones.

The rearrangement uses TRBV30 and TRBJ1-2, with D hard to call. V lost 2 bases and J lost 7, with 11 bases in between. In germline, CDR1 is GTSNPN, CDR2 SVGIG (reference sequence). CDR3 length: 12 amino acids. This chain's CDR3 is CAWSREGTGYTF. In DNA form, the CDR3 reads TGTGCCTGGAGTCGAGAAGGTACTGGCTACACCTTC.

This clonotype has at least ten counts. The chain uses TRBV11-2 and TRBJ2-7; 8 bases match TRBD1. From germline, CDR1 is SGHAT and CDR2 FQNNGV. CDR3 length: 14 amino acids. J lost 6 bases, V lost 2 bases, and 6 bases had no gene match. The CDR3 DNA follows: TGTGCCAGCAGCTTACTGCAGGGGGCTGGCGAGCAGTACTTC. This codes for CASSLLQGAGEQYF.

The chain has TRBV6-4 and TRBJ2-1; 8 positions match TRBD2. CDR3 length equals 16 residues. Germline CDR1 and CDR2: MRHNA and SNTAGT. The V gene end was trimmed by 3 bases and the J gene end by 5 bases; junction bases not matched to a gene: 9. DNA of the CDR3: TGTGCCAGCAGTGAATTTCTCCCTAGCGGGCACAATGAGCAGTTCTTC. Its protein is CASSEFLPSGHNEQFF.

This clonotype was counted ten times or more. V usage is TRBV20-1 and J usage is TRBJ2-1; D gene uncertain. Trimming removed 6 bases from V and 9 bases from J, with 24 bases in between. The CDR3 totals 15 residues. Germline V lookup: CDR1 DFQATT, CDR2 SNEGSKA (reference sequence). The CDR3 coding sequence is TGCAGTGCCTCCGAACAGCGCCGTAGTTACTTTGAGCAGTTCTTC. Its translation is CSASEQRRSYFEQFF.

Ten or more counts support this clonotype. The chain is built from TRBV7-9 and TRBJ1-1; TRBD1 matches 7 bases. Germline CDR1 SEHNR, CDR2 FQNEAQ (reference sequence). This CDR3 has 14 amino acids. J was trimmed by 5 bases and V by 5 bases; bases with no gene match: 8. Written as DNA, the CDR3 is TGTGCCAGCAGCCCCGAAGGGGGCGGAACTGAAGCTTTCTTT. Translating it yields CASSPEGGGTEAFF.

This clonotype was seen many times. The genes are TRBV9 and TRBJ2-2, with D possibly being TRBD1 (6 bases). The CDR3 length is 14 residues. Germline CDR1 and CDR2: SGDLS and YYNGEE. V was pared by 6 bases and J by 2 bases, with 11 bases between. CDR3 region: CASTTTGNTGELFF. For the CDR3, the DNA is TGTGCCAGCACCACGACAGGAAACACCGGGGAGCTGTTTTTT.

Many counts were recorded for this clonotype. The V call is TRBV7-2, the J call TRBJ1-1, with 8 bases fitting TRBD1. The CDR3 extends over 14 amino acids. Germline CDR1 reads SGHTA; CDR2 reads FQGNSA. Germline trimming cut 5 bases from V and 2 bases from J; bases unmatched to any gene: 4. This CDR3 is CASSRDRSNTEAFF. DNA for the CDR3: TGTGCCAGCAGCCGGGACAGGTCTAACACTGAAGCTTTCTTT. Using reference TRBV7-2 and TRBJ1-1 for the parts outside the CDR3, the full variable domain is GAGVSQSPSNKVTEKGKDVELRCDPISGHTALYWYRQSLGQGLEFLIYFQGNSAPDKSGLPSDRFSAERTGGSVSTLTIQRTQQEDSAVYLCASSRDRSNTEAFFGQGTRLTVV.

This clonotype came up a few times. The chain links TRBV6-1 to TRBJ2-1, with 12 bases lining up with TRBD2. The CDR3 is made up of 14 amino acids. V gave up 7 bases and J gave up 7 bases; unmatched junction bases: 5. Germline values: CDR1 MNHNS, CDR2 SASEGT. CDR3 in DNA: TGTGCCAGCACCCAAGGGACTAGCGGGAATGAGCAGTTCTTC. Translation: CASTQGTSGNEQFF.

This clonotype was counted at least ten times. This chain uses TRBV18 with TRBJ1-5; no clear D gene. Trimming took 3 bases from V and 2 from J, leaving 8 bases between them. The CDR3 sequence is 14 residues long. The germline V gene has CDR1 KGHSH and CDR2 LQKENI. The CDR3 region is CASSPSRGNQPQHF. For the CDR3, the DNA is TGTGCCAGCTCACCTTCAAGAGGCAATCAGCCCCAGCATTTT.

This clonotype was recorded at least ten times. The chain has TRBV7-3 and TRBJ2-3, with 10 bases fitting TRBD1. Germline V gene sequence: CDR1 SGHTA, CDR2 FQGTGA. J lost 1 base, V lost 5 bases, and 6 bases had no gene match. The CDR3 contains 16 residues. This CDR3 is CASSPTGTGGTDTQYF. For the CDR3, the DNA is TGTGCCAGCAGCCCGACCGGGACAGGGGGCACAGATACGCAGTATTTT.

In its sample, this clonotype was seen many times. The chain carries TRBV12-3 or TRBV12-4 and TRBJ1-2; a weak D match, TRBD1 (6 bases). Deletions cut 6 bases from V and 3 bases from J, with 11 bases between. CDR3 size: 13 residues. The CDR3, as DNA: TGTGCCAGCAGGGTGGGGACATACTATGGCTACACCTTC. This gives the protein CASRVGTYYGYTF.

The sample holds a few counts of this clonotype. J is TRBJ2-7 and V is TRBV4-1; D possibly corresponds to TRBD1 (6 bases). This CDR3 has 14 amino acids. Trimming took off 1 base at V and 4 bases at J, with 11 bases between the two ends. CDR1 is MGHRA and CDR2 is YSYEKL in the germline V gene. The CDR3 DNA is TGCGCCAGCAGCCAAGCACAGGGATTGTACGAGCAGTACTTC. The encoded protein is CASSQAQGLYEQYF.

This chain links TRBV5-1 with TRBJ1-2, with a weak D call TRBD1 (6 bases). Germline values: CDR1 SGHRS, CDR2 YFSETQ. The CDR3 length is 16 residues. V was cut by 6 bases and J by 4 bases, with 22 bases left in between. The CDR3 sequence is CASNQSPTKGGYGYTF. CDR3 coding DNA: TGCGCCAGCAACCAGAGTCCGACCAAAGGGGGCTATGGCTACACCTTC.

The CDR3 region has the DNA TGTGCCAGTACGTCTGGGGCCAACGTCCTGACTTTC. It is translated as CASTSGANVLTF. V usage is TRBV19 and J usage is TRBJ2-6; D is uncertain. The CDR3 is made up of 12 amino acids. Germline CDR1 and CDR2: LNHDA and SQIVND (reference sequence). The V end was cut by 7 bases, the J end by 1 base, with 2 bases between.

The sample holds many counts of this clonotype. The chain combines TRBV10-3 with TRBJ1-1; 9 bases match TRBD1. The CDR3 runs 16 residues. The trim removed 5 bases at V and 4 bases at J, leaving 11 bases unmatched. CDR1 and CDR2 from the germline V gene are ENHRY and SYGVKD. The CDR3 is CAISPGTGSWGTEAFF. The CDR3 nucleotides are TGTGCCATCAGTCCTGGGACAGGGTCGTGGGGCACTGAAGCTTTCTTT.

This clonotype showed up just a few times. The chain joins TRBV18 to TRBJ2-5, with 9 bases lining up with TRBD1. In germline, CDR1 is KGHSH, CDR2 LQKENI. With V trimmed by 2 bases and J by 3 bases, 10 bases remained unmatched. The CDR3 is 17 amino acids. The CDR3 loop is CASSPSRSGTGKETQYF. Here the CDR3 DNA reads TGTGCCAGCTCACCATCGCGGTCCGGGACAGGGAAAGAGACCCAGTACTTC. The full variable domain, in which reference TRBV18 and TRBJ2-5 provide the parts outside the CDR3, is NAGVMQNPRHLVRRRGQEARLRCSPMKGHSHVYWYRQLPEEGLKFMVYLQKENIIDESGMPKERFSAEFPKEGPSILRIQQVVRGDSAAYFCASSPSRSGTGKETQYFGPGTRLLVL.

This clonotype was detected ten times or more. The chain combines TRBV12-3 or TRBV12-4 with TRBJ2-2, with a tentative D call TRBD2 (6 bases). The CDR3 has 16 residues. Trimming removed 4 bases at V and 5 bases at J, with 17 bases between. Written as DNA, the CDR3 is TGTGCCAGCAGTTACCGGGACTTTAGACCAACCGGGGAGCTGTTTTTT. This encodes CASSYRDFRPTGELFF.

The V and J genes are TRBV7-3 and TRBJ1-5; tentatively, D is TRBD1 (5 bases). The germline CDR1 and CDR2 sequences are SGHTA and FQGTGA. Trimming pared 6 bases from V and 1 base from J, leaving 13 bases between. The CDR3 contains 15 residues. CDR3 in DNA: TGTGCCAGCAGGGTTGGGGGGGAGAGCAATCAGCCCCAGCATTTT. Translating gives CASRVGGESNQPQHF.

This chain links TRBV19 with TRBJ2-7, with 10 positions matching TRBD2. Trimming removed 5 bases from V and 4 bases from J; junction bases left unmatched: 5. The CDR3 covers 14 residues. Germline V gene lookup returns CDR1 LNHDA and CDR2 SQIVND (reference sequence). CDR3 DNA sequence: TGTGCCAGTAGTCCCACGACTAGCGGGTACGAGCAGTACTTC. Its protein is CASSPTTSGYEQYF.

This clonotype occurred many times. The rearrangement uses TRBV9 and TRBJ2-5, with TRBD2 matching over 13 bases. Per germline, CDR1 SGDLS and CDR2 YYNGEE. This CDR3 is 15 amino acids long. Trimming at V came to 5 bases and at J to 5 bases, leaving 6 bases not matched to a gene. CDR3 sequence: CASRPGLAGSETQYF. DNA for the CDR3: TGTGCCAGCAGACCGGGACTAGCGGGATCTGAGACCCAGTACTTC.

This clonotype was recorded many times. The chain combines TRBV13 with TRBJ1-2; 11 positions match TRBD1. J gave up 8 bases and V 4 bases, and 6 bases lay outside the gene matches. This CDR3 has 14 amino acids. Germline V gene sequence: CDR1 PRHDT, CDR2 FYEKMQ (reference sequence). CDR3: CASSSGQGAVGYTF. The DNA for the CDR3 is TGTGCCAGCAGCTCCGGACAGGGGGCGGTAGGCTACACCTTC.

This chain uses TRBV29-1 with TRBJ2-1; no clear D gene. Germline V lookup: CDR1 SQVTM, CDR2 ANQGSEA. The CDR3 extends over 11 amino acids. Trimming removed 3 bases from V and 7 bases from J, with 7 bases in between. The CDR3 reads CSVEGVNEQFF. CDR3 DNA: TGCAGCGTTGAGGGCGTTAATGAGCAGTTCTTC.

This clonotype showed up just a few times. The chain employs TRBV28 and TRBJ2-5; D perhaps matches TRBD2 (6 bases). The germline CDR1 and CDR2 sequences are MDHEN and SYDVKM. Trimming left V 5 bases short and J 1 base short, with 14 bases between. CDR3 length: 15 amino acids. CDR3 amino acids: CASSVIAEFQETQYF. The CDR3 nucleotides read TGTGCCAGCAGTGTAATAGCGGAGTTCCAAGAGACCCAGTACTTC.

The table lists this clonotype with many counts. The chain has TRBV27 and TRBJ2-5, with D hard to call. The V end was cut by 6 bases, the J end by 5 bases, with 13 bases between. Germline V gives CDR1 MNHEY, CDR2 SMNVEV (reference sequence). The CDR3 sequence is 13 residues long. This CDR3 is CASSQSIGETQYF. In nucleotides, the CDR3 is TGTGCCAGCAGCCAAAGTATAGGGGAGACCCAGTACTTC.